Here is one T cell receptor beta chain with its context. These data are taken from a study of OX40 agonist ivuxolimab in advanced cancers. The assay was immunoSEQ multiplex PCR, and TCRdb's table has in-frame clones only and misses some. The table shows some 130,000 clones, with approximately 90% occurring only once. J gave up 5 bases and V 3 bases, and 6 bases lay outside the gene matches. The germline V gene encodes CDR1 SGDLS and CDR2 YYNGEE. The CDR3 extends over 16 amino acids. The source was CD4+ or CD8+ T cells sorted from blood, collected in a trial of the OX40 agonist ivuxolimab. The TCR was taken from an adult with an advanced solid tumor such as melanoma, head and neck, liver or kidney cancer. V is TRBV9 and J is TRBJ2-5; TRBD2 agrees at 14 bases. The CDR3 sequence: CASSGGLAGVFETQYF. The CDR3 DNA reads TGTGCCAGCAGCGGGGGACTAGCGGGAGTATTCGAGACCCAGTACTTC.